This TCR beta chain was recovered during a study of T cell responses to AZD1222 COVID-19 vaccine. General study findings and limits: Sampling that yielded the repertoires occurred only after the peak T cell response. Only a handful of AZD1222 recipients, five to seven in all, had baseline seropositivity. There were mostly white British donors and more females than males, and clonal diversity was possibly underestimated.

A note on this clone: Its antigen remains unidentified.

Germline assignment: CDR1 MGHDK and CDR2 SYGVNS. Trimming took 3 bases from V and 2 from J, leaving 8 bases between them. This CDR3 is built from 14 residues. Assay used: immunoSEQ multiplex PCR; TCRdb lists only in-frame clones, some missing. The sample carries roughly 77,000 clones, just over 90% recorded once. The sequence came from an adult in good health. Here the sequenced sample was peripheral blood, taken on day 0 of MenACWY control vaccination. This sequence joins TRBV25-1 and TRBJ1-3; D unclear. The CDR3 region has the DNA TGTGCCAGCAGTGAGGAGAGGACTGGAAACACCATATATTTT. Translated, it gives CASSEERTGNTIYF.